The clone carrying this T cell receptor (beta chain) occurred many times. The data derive from a study of early T cells in non-severe SARS-CoV-2 infection. Each single cDNA molecule received a unique molecular identifier. MiXCR, applied by TCRdb to the 5' RACE reads, yields one record per CDR3 protein. The sample yields about 49,000 distinct CDR3 sequences, about 6.3% seen once. The sample consisted of whole blood, taken at baseline. The clonotype was recovered from an adult who was a healthcare worker with PCR-confirmed SARS-CoV-2 infection or an uninfected control (not recorded which).

The CDR3 loop reads CASSPLGIQETQYF. The CDR3, as DNA: TGTGCCAGCTCACCACTGGGCATCCAAGAGACCCAGTACTTC. This chain joins TRBV18 and TRBJ2-5; no definite D call. Trimming took 1 base from V and 1 from J, leaving 7 bases between them. Germline V gives CDR1 KGHSH, CDR2 LQKENI. The CDR3 covers 14 residues.